The 28 T cell receptor beta chains reported below all come from one sample, sequenced in a study of response to subunit inactivated influenza vaccine. MiXCR was run by TCRdb on the RT-PCR reads, yielding one entry per CDR3 protein. This table has 800,000 to 1,000,000 distinct CDR3 sequences, 21% appearing once. The material was PBMCs from blood, obtained about 5 days after vaccination. The receptors stem from a man aged 45-65 years who received an inactivated influenza vaccine.

The chain employs TRBV3-1 and TRBJ2-1; D perhaps matches TRBD1 (5 bases). CDR1 is LGHDT and CDR2 is YNNKEL in the germline V gene (reference sequence). V dropped 4 bases and J dropped 8 bases, with 18 bases sitting between them. The CDR3 totals 15 residues. DNA of the CDR3: TGTGCCAGCAGCCCTATTATAACAGGACCCGATGAGCAGTTCTTC. Translated: CASSPIITGPDEQFF.

Here the CDR3 DNA reads TGTGCCAGCCTTTCAAGTTCCATGACAGCGAACACTGAAGCTTTCTTT. Its translation: CASLSSSMTANTEAFF. V usage is TRBV21-1 and J usage is TRBJ1-1; the table assigns TRBD1, which was not confirmed against the DNA. TRBV21-1 is noted as a pseudogene. The CDR3 runs to 16 residues.

The chain employs TRBV7-2 and TRBJ1-5; 9 bases are a match to TRBD1. V shed 5 bases and J 9 bases; nucleotides not matched to a gene: 11. Per germline, CDR1 SGHTA and CDR2 FQGNSA. The CDR3 runs to 15 residues. Here the CDR3 DNA reads TGTGCCAGCAGCGTCACAGGGGGCGGGCTAGCGCCCCAGCATTTT. As protein: CASSVTGGGLAPQHF.

The table lists this clonotype with a few counts. This rearrangement joins TRBV10-2 to TRBJ1-4; a weak D match, TRBD1 (5 bases). V lost 0 bases, J lost 0 bases, and 11 bases lay in between. Looked up from germline, CDR1 is WSHSY and CDR2 is SAAADI. The CDR3 consists of 17 residues. Here the CDR3 DNA reads TGCGCCAGCAGTGAGTCAGGGGAGGAAGCAACTAATGAAAAACTGTTTTTT. Its protein product is CASSESGEEATNEKLFF.

V and J are TRBV4-3 and TRBJ2-3; 7 positions match TRBD1. With 1 base clipped from V and 2 bases from J, the junction kept 6 bases outside the gene matches. Germline V gives CDR1 LGHNA, CDR2 YSLEER. The CDR3 has 16 residues. CDR3 region: CASSQGLTGDTDTQYF. The DNA of the CDR3 is TGCGCCAGCAGCCAAGGTTTAACAGGGGACACAGATACGCAGTATTTT.

This clonotype has at least ten counts. The rearrangement links TRBV12-3 or TRBV12-4 to TRBJ1-2; 7 bases match TRBD1. This CDR3 is built from 15 residues. The trim removed 7 bases at V and 4 bases at J, leaving 12 bases unmatched. Here the CDR3 reads CASTASWTGSYGYTF. CDR3 nucleotides: TGTGCCAGCACTGCGTCCTGGACAGGTAGCTATGGCTACACCTTC.

This sequence joins TRBV18 and TRBJ2-4; D might be TRBD1 (5 bases). Trimming pared 3 bases from V and 2 bases from J, leaving 11 bases between. This CDR3 has 15 amino acids. Per the germline V gene, CDR1 is KGHSH and CDR2 is LQKENI. CDR3 amino acids: CASSPGAGTKNIQYF. In nucleotides, the CDR3 is TGTGCCAGCTCACCGGGCGCAGGGACCAAAAACATTCAGTACTTC.

This clonotype was picked up a small number of times. This chain connects TRBV12-3 or TRBV12-4 to TRBJ2-7; TRBD1 matches 8 bases. This CDR3 contains 13 residues. J gave up 6 bases and V 3 bases, and 4 bases lay outside the gene matches. Written as DNA, the CDR3 is TGTGCCAGCAGTTTGCCGACAGGGGTCGAGCAGTACTTC. Its protein product is CASSLPTGVEQYF.

The chain employs TRBV28 and TRBJ2-7, with no clear D. Germline assignment: CDR1 MDHEN and CDR2 SYDVKM. The germline V and J ends were trimmed by 3 bases and 2 bases, with 11 bases remaining between them. The CDR3 has 14 amino acids. The CDR3 DNA reads as TGTGCCAGCAGTTTTTTCCACGGAGCCTACGAGCAGTACTTC. It is translated as CASSFFHGAYEQYF.

This CDR3 is CAGKGQPGETQYF. CDR3 DNA: TGTGCTGGAAAGGGACAGCCGGGGGAGACCCAGTACTTC. The chain uses TRBV30 and TRBJ2-5; 7 bases are shared with TRBD1. Germline V lookup: CDR1 GTSNPN, CDR2 SVGIG (reference sequence). This CDR3 is 13 amino acids long.

This clonotype turned up a few times. CDR3 in amino acids: CATSRDWTASSYEQYF. The CDR3 DNA reads as TGTGCCACCAGCAGAGATTGGACAGCAAGCTCCTACGAGCAGTACTTC. This chain connects TRBV15 to TRBJ2-7; D might be TRBD1 (6 bases). The CDR3 covers 16 residues. V was trimmed by 0 bases and J by 0 bases, leaving 12 bases between them. CDR1 is LNHNV and CDR2 is YYDKDF in the germline V gene (reference sequence).

There are a few counts of this clonotype. The chain recombines TRBV2 with TRBJ1-6, with D perhaps matching TRBD1 (5 bases). Trimming removed 0 bases at V and 10 bases at J, with 7 bases between. The CDR3 sequence is 13 residues long. CDR1 is SNHLY and CDR2 is FYNNEI in the germline V gene. CDR3 bases: TGTGCCAGCAGTGAAGCACAGGACTCACCCCTCCACTTT. This codes for CASSEAQDSPLHF.

This chain uses TRBV12-3 or TRBV12-4 with TRBJ2-7; 9 bases fit TRBD2. With V trimmed by 6 bases and J by 6 bases, 9 bases remained unmatched. The CDR3 sequence is 14 residues long. CDR3 residues: CASREIAGASEQYF. In nucleotides, the CDR3 is TGTGCCAGCAGAGAAATAGCGGGGGCCAGCGAGCAGTACTTC.

This clonotype was detected only a few times. V and J are TRBV20-1 and TRBJ2-7; 8 positions match TRBD1. Per the germline V gene, CDR1 is DFQATT and CDR2 is SNEGSKA (reference sequence). This CDR3 contains 14 residues. V was pared by 2 bases and J by 9 bases, with 12 bases of the junction left unmatched. CDR3 region: CSARQQGGVSGQYF. The DNA of the CDR3 is TGCAGTGCTAGACAACAGGGGGGAGTGAGTGGGCAGTACTTC.

About this clonotype: At one end, the junction sequence differs from germline, possibly due to a read error. V is TRBV4-3 and J is TRBJ2-3; no clear D. The CDR3 covers 14 residues. Looked up from germline, CDR1 is LGHNA and CDR2 is YSLEER. The CDR3 loop is CASSRALPPDTRYF. Here the CDR3 DNA reads TGCGCCAGCAGCCGGGCGCTCCCCCCAGATACGCGGTATTTT.

This clonotype was found a few times. The chain uses TRBV12-3 or TRBV12-4 and TRBJ1-5, with a possible D match to TRBD1 (5 bases). Trimming stripped 6 bases from V and 7 bases from J, with 16 bases between. The CDR3 consists of 14 residues. CDR3 protein: CASRQGPGGQPQHF. In DNA, the CDR3 is TGTGCCAGCAGACAAGGACCTGGGGGGCAGCCCCAGCATTTT.

This CDR3 reads CSAREQGYEQYF. The CDR3 DNA reads TGCAGTGCTAGAGAGCAGGGCTACGAGCAGTACTTC. V and J are TRBV20-1 and TRBJ2-7; D is perhaps TRBD1 (5 bases). The germline V and J ends were trimmed by 0 bases and 3 bases, with 6 bases remaining between them. Germline CDR1 and CDR2: DFQATT and SNEGSKA (reference sequence). There are 12 residues in the CDR3.

The chain uses TRBV4-2 and TRBJ2-1, with D possibly matching TRBD1 (6 bases). V lost 4 bases and J lost 7, with 14 bases in between. This CDR3 has 14 amino acids. Germline CDR1 and CDR2: LGHNA and YNFKEQ. The CDR3 sequence: CASSPRAGENEQFF. The CDR3 DNA follows: TGTGCCAGCAGCCCCCGGGCAGGGGAAAATGAGCAGTTCTTC.

This clonotype was seen a single time. The DNA of the CDR3 is TGTGCCATCTCATCTTCTGGCGATACGCAGTATTTT. It encodes CAISSSGDTQYF. The chain employs TRBV6-2 or TRBV6-3 and TRBJ2-3, with D unresolved. V gave up 10 bases and J gave up 6 bases, with 14 bases separating them. The germline gives CDR1 MNHEY, CDR2 SVGEGT. The CDR3 is 12 residues long.

V is TRBV18 and J is TRBJ2-5; the match to TRBD1 covers 8 bases. The CDR3 length is 16 residues. The J segment lost 5 bases and the V segment lost 0 bases, leaving 8 bases of the junction unmatched. Germline V CDR1 and CDR2: KGHSH, LQKENI. The CDR3 DNA is TGTGCCAGCTCACCACCCGGACAGGGAAACATGGAGACCCAGTACTTC. It codes for CASSPPGQGNMETQYF.

Only a few counts were recorded for this clonotype. The chain is built from TRBV10-3 and TRBJ2-1; 10 positions agree with TRBD1. Trimming at V came to 8 bases and at J to 8 bases, leaving 12 bases not matched to a gene. Germline V lookup: CDR1 ENHRY, CDR2 SYGVKD. The CDR3 totals 15 residues. The CDR3 region has the DNA TGTGCCATCCGCGGACAGGGGGGAAGGGTGGATGAGCAGTTCTTC. Protein product: CAIRGQGGRVDEQFF.

This clonotype was seen more than once but under ten times. V and J are TRBV7-3 and TRBJ2-3; maybe TRBD2 (6 bases). Germline assignment: CDR1 SGHTA and CDR2 FQGTGA. This CDR3 comprises 14 residues. V lost 5 bases and J 9 bases, leaving 18 bases between the germline ends. The chain's CDR3 is CASSPGTGARTQYF. CDR3 DNA: TGTGCCAGCAGCCCCGGGACTGGCGCAAGGACGCAGTATTTT.

The chain combines TRBV5-1 with TRBJ2-7; no definite D call. Trimming took off 0 bases at V and 6 bases at J, with 7 bases between the two ends. This CDR3 region has 12 residues. Germline V gene lookup returns CDR1 SGHRS and CDR2 YFSETQ. This chain's CDR3 is CASSLVGPEQYF. The CDR3 nucleotides read TGCGCCAGCAGCTTGGTTGGTCCCGAGCAGTACTTC. The variable domain in full, completed from reference TRBV5-1 and TRBJ2-7, reads KAGVTQTPRYLIKTRGQQVTLSCSPISGHRSVSWYQQTPGQGLQFLFEYFSETQRNKGNFPGRFSGRQFSNSRSEMNVSTLELGDSALYLCASSLVGPEQYFGPGTRLTVT.

This clonotype was counted between two and nine times. V gene TRBV20-1 combines with J gene TRBJ1-2; no clear D. This CDR3 is built from 14 residues. V lost 6 bases to trimming and J lost 2 bases, with 16 bases between them. The germline V gene has CDR1 DFQATT and CDR2 SNEGSKA (reference sequence). CDR3 in amino acids: CSAPPAGANYGYTF. The CDR3 bases are TGCAGTGCCCCACCAGCGGGAGCCAACTATGGCTACACCTTC.

This clonotype appeared a few times. The chain combines TRBV28 with TRBJ1-1; the D is unclear. Germline V gives CDR1 MDHEN, CDR2 SYDVKM. Trimming took 5 bases from V and 4 from J, leaving 20 bases between them. The CDR3 runs to 16 residues. This chain's CDR3 is CASSPGPLTSRTEAFF. CDR3 coding DNA: TGTGCCAGCAGTCCCGGCCCTCTTACAAGCCGCACTGAAGCTTTCTTT.

This clonotype came up a few times. The chain joins TRBV5-1 to TRBJ2-2; D assignment may be TRBD1 or TRBD2 (5 bases each). Germline lookup yields CDR1 SGHRS and CDR2 YFSETQ. Trimming took 2 bases from V and 0 from J, leaving 8 bases between them. The CDR3 is made up of 15 amino acids. This CDR3 is CASSFGDANTGELFF. The CDR3 region has the DNA TGCGCCAGCAGCTTCGGGGACGCGAACACCGGGGAGCTGTTTTTT.

This clonotype came up a few times. The chain couples TRBV28 to TRBJ2-3, with 9 bases that match TRBD1. Germline V gene data show CDR1 as MDHEN and CDR2 as SYDVKM. The trim removed 6 bases at V and 3 bases at J, leaving 10 bases unmatched. CDR3 length equals 16 residues. The CDR3 here is CASSLTQGAGTDTQYF. The CDR3 DNA is TGTGCCAGCAGCCTAACACAGGGGGCGGGTACAGATACGCAGTATTTT. Supplemented by reference TRBV28 and TRBJ2-3, the full variable domain reads DVKVTQSSRYLVKRTGEKVFLECVQDMDHENMFWYRQDPGLGLRLIYFSYDVKMKEKGDIPEGYSVSREKKERFSLILESASTNQTSMYLCASSLTQGAGTDTQYFGPGTRLTVL.

A few counts support this clonotype. The rearrangement links TRBV7-2 to TRBJ2-2, with 9 bases lining up with TRBD2. V was pared by 4 bases and J by 3 bases, with 6 bases of the junction left unmatched. This CDR3 is 16 amino acids long. Per germline, CDR1 SGHTA and CDR2 FQGNSA. The DNA of the CDR3 is TGTGCCAGCAGCTACCGCGGGGGGGCGCACACCGGGGAGCTGTTTTTT. Amino acids: CASSYRGGAHTGELFF.